These T cell receptor beta chains were read from a single sample in a study of shared clonotypes between healthy human individuals. The table came from immunoSEQ multiplex PCR; TCRdb's copy has only in-frame clones and leaves some out. The data show approximately 500,000 clones, almost 80% seen once. Sequencing used PBMCs. Receptors originate from a woman between 40 and 55 years old in good health. Some clones in this sample may be carry-over from other donors' samples. CDR3s include the opening cysteine and the closing phenylalanine or tryptophan. The D gene is left open where the match is weak. Part of the rows lack a size; the others show once, few, many or a class for expanded clones.

V	D	size	J	DNA	CDR3
TRBV28	TRBD1	-	TRBJ2-3	TGTGCCAGCCGCAGGGGGCTGGACACAGATACGCAGTATTTT	CASRRGLDTDTQYF
TRBV23-1	TRBD2	few	TRBJ2-5	TGCGCCAGCAGTCAATCGGGGGACTATCGGGAGACCCAGTACTTC	CASSQSGDYRETQYF
TRBV5-8	-	-	TRBJ1-2	TGTGCCAGCAGCTTGGCCGGTTCAGGGTCTAACTATGGCTACACCTTC	CASSLAGSGSNYGYTF
TRBV18	TRBD1	-	TRBJ1-1	TGTGCCAGCTCACCACCGGGACAGGGGAGGACTGAAGCTTTCTTT	CASSPPGQGRTEAFF
TRBV6-4	TRBD2	-	TRBJ2-7	TGTGCCAGCCCGACTAGCGGGAGAGGCGAGCAGTACTTC	CASPTSGRGEQYF
TRBV7-3	-	-	TRBJ2-5	TGTGCCAGCAGCTTAGGACTCCAAGAGACCCAGTACTTC	CASSLGLQETQYF
TRBV25-1	TRBD1	-	TRBJ1-2	TGTGCCAGCAAGGGGACAGCCTATGGCTACACCTTC	CASKGTAYGYTF
TRBV6-1	-	-	TRBJ2-5	TGTGCCACCATGAGGGGAGTCCAAGAGACCCAGTACTTC	CATMRGVQETQYF
TRBV9	-	-	TRBJ2-3	TGTGCCAGCAGCGTAGGATCGGGCGCGCCAGATACGCAGTATTTT	CASSVGSGAPDTQYF
TRBV6-6	TRBD2	-	TRBJ2-5	TGTGCCAGCAGTTCCAGCGGGACGGAGACCCAGTACTTC	CASSSSGTETQYF
TRBV15	TRBD2	-	TRBJ2-1	TGTGCCACCAGCAGACCGAGCGGGGGCCGACCGTACAATGAGCAGTTCTTC	CATSRPSGGRPYNEQFF
TRBV27	-	-	TRBJ1-3	TGTGCCAGCAGTGCCCCGTCTGGAAACACCATATATTTT	CASSAPSGNTIYF
TRBV28	-	-	TRBJ1-2	TGTGCCAGCAGTTCACATGGGACGGCCTATGGCTACACCTTC	CASSSHGTAYGYTF
TRBV7-9	-	-	TRBJ2-1	TGTGCCAGCAGCTTTGACAGAGACGGTGAGCAGTTCTTC	CASSFDRDGEQFF
TRBV18	-	-	TRBJ1-2	TGTGCCAGCTCACCACCGGATGGGGGCGGCTATGGCTACACCTTC	CASSPPDGGGYGYTF
TRBV7-9	-	once	TRBJ1-3	TGTGCCAGCAGCTTATTGGAAGGGAACACCATATATTTT	CASSLLEGNTIYF
TRBV6-5	-	-	TRBJ1-1	TGTGCCAGCAGTAAAAACAGGGAAGGTGAAGCTTTCTTT	CASSKNREGEAFF
TRBV11-2	TRBD1	-	TRBJ1-1	TGTGCCAGCAGCGGGGCAGGGGGCTTTTTCACTGAAGCTTTCTTT	CASSGAGGFFTEAFF
TRBV6-4	-	few	TRBJ1-2	TGTGCCAGCAGTCCGGGGCAATGGGGTGGCTACACCTTC	CASSPGQWGGYTF
TRBV11-2	TRBD2	-	TRBJ2-1	TGTGCCAGCAGCTCTAGCGGTCGGGACCTCGACAATGAGCAGTTCTTC	CASSSSGRDLDNEQFF
TRBV28	TRBD2	-	TRBJ2-7	TGTGCCAGCAGTCCACAGGGTTTAGCGGGAGCCTACGAGCAGTACTTC	CASSPQGLAGAYEQYF
TRBV9	-	-	TRBJ1-2	TGTGCCAGCAGCGTAACGACCTACGCCTATGGCTACACCTTC	CASSVTTYAYGYTF
TRBV18	-	-	TRBJ2-1	TGTGCCAGCTCACGGGTGTCAGGGAAAGGATCCTACAATGAGCAGTTCTTC	CASSRVSGKGSYNEQFF
TRBV28	TRBD1	-	TRBJ2-7	TGTGCCGGAAAGACAGGGGCGGAGGAGCAGTACTTC	CAGKTGAEEQYF
TRBV20-1	TRBD1	-	TRBJ1-1	TGCAGTGCCCTCGACAGGGTCGGAGCTTTCTTT	CSALDRVGAFF
TRBV14	TRBD1	-	TRBJ2-7	TGTGCCAGCAGCCAAATGAGCCGGGACAGGGTGTACGAGCAGTACTTC	CASSQMSRDRVYEQYF
TRBV28	-	-	TRBJ1-1	TGTGCCAGCAGTCCTAACGGGAGGAACACTGAAGCTTTCTTT	CASSPNGRNTEAFF
TRBV6-6	-	-	TRBJ2-3	TGTGCCAGCAGCTCCGGGACGGACACAGATACGCAGTATTTT	CASSSGTDTDTQYF
TRBV19	TRBD1	-	TRBJ2-2	TGTGCCAGTAGTATTAATGCAGGGGGCACCGGGGAGCTGTTTTTT	CASSINAGGTGELFF
TRBV4-2	-	once	TRBJ2-3	TGTGCCAGCAGCCAAGGTGTGGGGGCAGATACGCAGTATTTT	CASSQGVGADTQYF
TRBV11-3	-	once	TRBJ2-5	TGTGCCAGCAGCCCGGACAGATTTCAAGAGACCCAGTACTTC	CASSPDRFQETQYF
TRBV6-1	-	-	TRBJ2-1	TGTGCCAGCAGTGAGAACCTCGCCTCCTACAATGAGCAGTTCTTC	CASSENLASYNEQFF
TRBV28	TRBD1	-	TRBJ1-1	TGTGCCAGCAGTCTAAACAGGGGAGGCGAGACTGAAGCTTTCTTT	CASSLNRGGETEAFF
TRBV5-1	-	-	TRBJ2-1	TGCGCCAGCAGCTTGGACGGGTTAGGGGTGAGGTTCTTC	CASSLDGLGVRFF
TRBV27	-	-	TRBJ2-1	TGTGCCAGCAGTTTGGGAACCGGCCGTAATGAGCAGTTCTTC	CASSLGTGRNEQFF
TRBV4-2	-	-	TRBJ2-7	TGTGCCAGCAGCCAAGACACCATCTACGAGCAGTACTTC	CASSQDTIYEQYF
TRBV9	-	-	TRBJ2-2	TGTGCCAGCAGCCCCTTACAGGTCACCGGGGAGCTGTTTTTT	CASSPLQVTGELFF